This record covers a single T cell receptor (beta chain). While infection was still active, Seattle patients were enrolled and then followed longitudinally. The V and J ends lost 8 bases and 5 bases, in that order; junction bases with no gene match: 6. The length of the CDR3 is 15 residues. Germline-derived CDR1 and CDR2 are SNHLY and FYNNEI. As originally analysed: Researchers report that nucleated cell counts were estimated from reference gene primer amplification. Clones were sequenced by immunoSEQ multiplex PCR, and TCRdb holds only the in-frame ones, with some missing. D and trimming come from the DNA, and the V and J calls and clone size come from that table. The sample shows about 56,000 clones, about 91% of them seen only once. The sample is drawn from a study of blood T cell repertoires in COVID-19. Turning to the study itself: From the United States, Italy and Spain came samples of acute and convalescent COVID-19. In each case, the material was cDNA or gDNA derived from T cells, B-cell-depleted T cells, or PBMCs.

Sequenced: peripheral blood. The origin of this receptor is a woman between 55 and 75 years old with COVID-19, enrolled during active disease. The J gene is TRBJ2-1, the V gene TRBV2, with TRBD2 identical over 13 bases. DNA for the CDR3: TGTGCCAGCGGGGGGGGACTAGCGGGGCACAATGAGCAGTTCTTC. Protein product: CASGGGLAGHNEQFF.